The T cell receptor (beta chain) under discussion was sequenced for a study of blood T cell repertoires in COVID-19. Background on the study: Samples of COVID-19 (acute and convalescent) were obtained from the United States, Italy and Spain. Nucleic acid was either cDNA or gDNA, and it came from T cells, B-cell-depleted T cells, or PBMCs.

CDR3 length equals 15 residues. The germline gives CDR1 MNHEY, CDR2 SMNVEV (reference sequence). V was trimmed by 1 base and J by 5 bases, leaving 14 bases between them. In the original workflow: It was from reference gene primer amplification that nucleated cell counts were estimated. Here immunoSEQ multiplex PCR was the method, and the copy in TCRdb shows in-frame clones only, minus some. That table gives V, J and clone size, and the DNA gave D and trimming. The repertoire includes some 100,000 clones, roughly 88% of them detected once, and about 1.5% sits in the top ten. The clonotype originates from a human donor with active COVID-19. The donor label of this sample is uncertain. Sequencing used peripheral blood. The gene calls are TRBV27 and TRBJ2-5; weak D call: TRBD2 (6 bases). CDR3: CASSLYGGVGETQYF. In DNA, the CDR3 is TGTGCCAGCAGTTTATATGGAGGGGTGGGGGAGACCCAGTACTTC.